A selection of T cell receptor beta chains follows, all from one sample in a study of blood T cell repertoires in COVID-19. The protocol was immunoSEQ multiplex PCR, while the TCRdb copy is restricted to in-frame clones and leaves out a portion. The sample has about 81,000 clones, 82% seen once. The sample comprised peripheral blood. The source of these receptors is a human donor in a cohort sampled during active COVID-19. Each CDR3 is given with its conserved first and last residue. The D gene is left open where the match is weak. For some rows the clone size is stated as once, few or many, or as a class when expanded; others skip it.

TRBV11-1	TRBD2	NA	TRBJ2-2	TGTGCCAGCAGCAAACGGGCGGGGGACACCGGGGAGCTGTTTTTT	CASSKRAGDTGELFF
TRBV11-3	TRBD1	once	TRBJ2-5	TGTGCCAGCAGCCAGGGACAGGGCATTGAAGAGACCCAGTACTTC	CASSQGQGIEETQYF
TRBV11-2	NA	NA	TRBJ1-2	TGTGCCAGCAGCTTAGGAAGGTCCGGGAGCTATGGCTACACCTTC	CASSLGRSGSYGYTF
TRBV2	TRBD2	once	TRBJ2-2	TGTGCCAGCCGTGCGGGGGGGCTCGCCGGGGAGCTGTTTTTT	CASRAGGLAGELFF
TRBV9	NA	few	TRBJ1-5	TGTGCCAGCAGCGAGGGGCCAACGAGGCCCCAGCATTTT	CASSEGPTRPQHF
TRBV5-3	NA	NA	TRBJ1-4	TGTGCCAGAAGCCAAATTCGATGTAGTTTTTTGCGTGAAAAACTGTTTTTT	CARSQIRCSFLREKLFF
TRBV21-1	NA	NA	TRBJ2-7	TGTGCCAGCAGCAAAGGGGGGACAGATAACTTCGACGAGCAGTACTTC	CASSKGGTDNFDEQYF
TRBV9	NA	NA	TRBJ2-7	TGTGCCAGCAGCGTGGGGGACTTGGGCGGGCCTTCCTCCTACGAGCAGTACTTC	CASSVGDLGGPSSYEQYF
TRBV7-8	NA	once	TRBJ1-1	TGTGCCAGCAGCATACTCAGGGTTACTGAAGCTTTCTTT	CASSILRVTEAFF
TRBV19	TRBD1	NA	TRBJ2-3	TGTGCCAGTAGTATAGCTCCACCGGGACAGGGGGCCGTTGGAGATACGCAGTATTTT	CASSIAPPGQGAVGDTQYF
TRBV27	TRBD1	NA	TRBJ1-5	TGTGCCAGCAGTTTATGGGGCATCCAGGACAGGGCTCAGCCCCAGCATTTT	CASSLWGIQDRAQPQHF
TRBV23-1	TRBD1	NA	TRBJ1-3	TGCGCCAGCAGTCACCAGACAGGGACGGCCACCATATATTTT	CASSHQTGTATIYF
TRBV5-1	NA	NA	TRBJ1-3	TGCGCCAGCAGCTTGGGACAGACTGGAAACACCATATATTTT	CASSLGQTGNTIYF
TRBV5-5	NA	NA	TRBJ2-5	TGTGCCAGCAGCTTGGGAGGGATAGGGGGAGAGACCCAGCACTTC	CASSLGGIGGETQHF
TRBV5-1	NA	NA	TRBJ2-7	TGCGCCAGCAGCTACGACAGGTACGAGCAGTACTTC	CASSYDRYEQYF
TRBV3-1/TRBV3-2	NA	few	TRBJ1-5	TGTGCCAGCAGCCAAGTCGGTGCCAATCAGCCCCAGCATTTT	CASSQVGANQPQHF
TRBV19	NA	NA	TRBJ1-3	TGTGCCAGTAATCTCAGAAGCGTAAACACCATATATTTT	CASNLRSVNTIYF
TRBV9	NA	NA	TRBJ1-6	TGTGCCAGACCAGGGGATCGTTGTAATTCACCCCTCCACTTT	CARPGDRCNSPLHF
TRBV18	NA	NA	TRBJ2-6	TGTGCCAGCTCAGGTTTTCTCGGTGGTGGGGCCAACGTCCTGACTTTC	CASSGFLGGGANVLTF
TRBV14	TRBD1	NA	TRBJ2-7	TGTGCCAGCACACATATTTCCGGGACAGGGACCTACGAGCAGTACTTC	CASTHISGTGTYEQYF
TRBV25-1	TRBD1	NA	TRBJ1-2	TGTGCCAGCAAGACAGGGAACTATGGCTACACCTTC	CASKTGNYGYTF
TRBV5-8	NA	NA	TRBJ2-5	TGTGCCGGGAGCGAGCTCGAGACCCAGTACTTC	CAGSELETQYF
TRBV9	TRBD1	NA	TRBJ2-5	TGTGCCAGCAGCGCCGGGACAGGGTATCAAGAGACCCAGTACTTC	CASSAGTGYQETQYF
TRBV3-1/TRBV3-2	NA	NA	TRBJ1-1	TGTGCCAGCAGCCAAGATGGGCAGGGCACTGAAGCTTTCTTT	CASSQDGQGTEAFF
TRBV6-5	NA	NA	TRBJ2-5	TGTGCCAGCAGTTACGGGCCTTCGGAGACCCAGTACTTC	CASSYGPSETQYF
TRBV5-1	NA	NA	TRBJ2-7	TGCGCCAGCAGCTTGGGGGGAGAATTATCCTACGAGCAGTACTTC	CASSLGGELSYEQYF
TRBV6-6	TRBD1	NA	TRBJ2-7	TGTGCCAGCTACCGCCCGGCAGGGGGTCAATCCGAGCAGTACTTC	CASYRPAGGQSEQYF
TRBV7-9	TRBD1	NA	TRBJ2-7	TGTGCCAGCAGCCCGAGGGGACAGGTCAACTACGAGCAGTACTTC	CASSPRGQVNYEQYF
TRBV6-2/TRBV6-3	NA	few	TRBJ2-1	TGTGCCAGCAGTTCCTCCCTCTTAATTTCTGAGCAGTTCTTC	CASSSSLLISEQFF
TRBV27	NA	NA	TRBJ1-1	TGTGCCAGCAGCTTCCATCAGGGGCGGAACACTGAAGCTTTCTTT	CASSFHQGRNTEAFF
TRBV4-3	TRBD1	NA	TRBJ1-1	TGCGCCAGCAGCCAAGATGGACAGGGTTCTGAAGCTTTCTTT	CASSQDGQGSEAFF
TRBV5-6	TRBD1	NA	TRBJ1-6	TGTGCCAGCAACTCCCGGGACAGGACTTTAACCCTCCACTTT	CASNSRDRTLTLHF
TRBV29-1	TRBD1	NA	TRBJ1-1	TGCAGCGTTGGCCGACAGGGCGGGAACACTGAAGCTTTCTTT	CSVGRQGGNTEAFF
TRBV6-2/TRBV6-3	TRBD2	NA	TRBJ2-2	TGTGCCAGCAGTCGGACTAGCAGGAACACCGGGGAGCTGTTTTTT	CASSRTSRNTGELFF
TRBV6-5	TRBD1	NA	TRBJ1-2	TGTGCCAGCAGTTTAACAGGGGGCTATGGCTACACCTTC	CASSLTGGYGYTF
TRBV7-9	NA	NA	TRBJ2-7	TGTGCCAGCAGCTTAGGGACAGCTTTCTACGAGCAGTACTTC	CASSLGTAFYEQYF
TRBV7-3	NA	NA	TRBJ2-7	TGTGCCAGCAGCCCAACCGGAGGTGGGGTCAGCTCCTACGAGCAGTACTTC	CASSPTGGGVSSYEQYF
TRBV5-5	TRBD2	NA	TRBJ2-3	TGTGCCAGCAGCCCGACTTTTTTTAGCGGGGGGGCCCGAAATACGCAGTATTTT	CASSPTFFSGGARNTQYF
TRBV19	TRBD2	NA	TRBJ2-3	TGTGCCAGTAGTCCCCAAACTAGCGGAGCTAGCACAGATACGCAGTATTTT	CASSPQTSGASTDTQYF
TRBV5-1	TRBD2	NA	TRBJ2-5	TGCGCCAGCAGCTTGGCTGCGGGGGGCTCCCAAGAGACCCAGTACTTC	CASSLAAGGSQETQYF
TRBV9	NA	NA	TRBJ1-2	TGTGCCAGCAGCGGACCTGGGAGGAGTGGCTACACCTTC	CASSGPGRSGYTF
TRBV5-1	NA	NA	TRBJ1-6	TGCGCCAGCACCCCCCGACCCCTCCACTTT	CASTPRPLHF
TRBV15	NA	NA	TRBJ2-7	TGTGCCACCAGCAGAGTCATCTCCTACGAGCAGTACTTC	CATSRVISYEQYF
TRBV5-1	TRBD2	NA	TRBJ2-3	TGCGCCAGCAGCTTGGGTGGAGCGGGGGGCCGCACAGATACGCAGTATTTT	CASSLGGAGGRTDTQYF
TRBV4-1	TRBD1	NA	TRBJ1-5	TGCGCCAGCAGCCAAGATCGGGGGACAGGCATTCGCAATCAGCCCCAGCATTTT	CASSQDRGTGIRNQPQHF
TRBV3-1/TRBV3-2	TRBD2	once	TRBJ2-1	TGTGCCAGCACCTTGGGGAGGGCTTGGGGGATTAACAATGAGCAGTTCTTC	CASTLGRAWGINNEQFF
TRBV7-2	TRBD2	NA	TRBJ2-7	TGTGCCAGCAGCTTAGCAGCGGGGGCGCCTGAGCAGTACTTC	CASSLAAGAPEQYF
TRBV5-6	TRBD1	few	TRBJ2-7	TGTGCCAGCAGCTTGTTTGGGACAGGGATACTTGGCGAGCAGTACTTC	CASSLFGTGILGEQYF
TRBV6-5	TRBD1	NA	TRBJ1-4	TGTGCCAGCAGTTACCGGGACAGGGAAAAACTGTTTTTT	CASSYRDREKLFF
TRBV7-9	NA	once	TRBJ2-7	TGTGCCAGCAGCTTTCGCGGGGAGAGCTCCTACGAGCAGTACTTC	CASSFRGESSYEQYF
TRBV7-9	NA	many	TRBJ1-3	TGTGCCAGCAGCTTAGCCCGCGGTGGAAACACCATATATTTT	CASSLARGGNTIYF
TRBV5-5	NA	NA	TRBJ2-5	TGTGCCAGCAGCTTGTCCCTTAGCCGGGAGACCCAGTACTTC	CASSLSLSRETQYF
TRBV7-2	NA	once	TRBJ2-7	TGTGCCAGCAGGCGAGACAGCGAAAGCTCCTACGAGCAGTACTTC	CASRRDSESSYEQYF